The rows below give T cell receptor beta chains drawn from one sample of a study of vaccination and CD4 T cells after COVID-19. These receptors lack a known antigen. From the PCR reads, TCRdb called clonotypes with MiXCR, one entry per CDR3 protein. The sample contains about 17,000 distinct CDR3 sequences, approximately 40% of which appear only once. Sequenced input: CD4+ T cells from blood, cultured in vitro. These receptors all stem from a human donor who had recovered from COVID-19. Both conserved end residues are part of each CDR3.

j_gene | v_gene | CDR3aa
TRBJ2-3 | TRBV20-1 | CSASTNSDTQYF
TRBJ2-3 | TRBV6-5 | CASSYPTSGIRGDTQYF
TRBJ2-3 | TRBV7-2 | CASSYGLAGSTDTQYF
TRBJ1-3 | TRBV19 | CASSRVPISGNTIYF
TRBJ1-2 | TRBV5-8 | CASSLGTGAFYGYTF
TRBJ2-5 | TRBV20-1 | CSARRETQYF
TRBJ2-6 | TRBV6-2/TRBV6-3 | CASSFDNVLTF
TRBJ1-1 | TRBV12-3/TRBV12-4 | CASSHPQNTEAFF
TRBJ1-1 | TRBV14 | CASSPLARDTEAFF
TRBJ1-1 | TRBV20-1 | CSAKVGDTEAFF
TRBJ2-1 | TRBV7-2 | CASSFFREEQFF
TRBJ2-1 | TRBV9 | CASSSSRLAHNEQFF
TRBJ1-1 | TRBV28 | CASSLSRGRAGASEAFF
TRBJ2-1 | TRBV6-1 | CASRKPGLAVYNEQFF
TRBJ1-5 | TRBV20-1 | CSAQPGFSNQPQHF
TRBJ2-1 | TRBV2 | CASSPQGNEQFF
TRBJ1-5 | TRBV6-1 | CATEGDRSNQPQHF
TRBJ2-5 | TRBV29-1 | CSVAGHYQETQYF